In its sample, the clone carrying this T cell receptor beta chain was seen once. CDR3 size: 15 residues. CDR1 and CDR2 (germline): SEHNR, FQNEAQ (reference sequence). Trimming stripped 3 bases from V and 4 bases from J, with 15 bases between. This sample is drawn from a study of blood T cell repertoires in COVID-19. Study overall: Whether acute or convalescent, the COVID-19 samples came from the United States, Italy and Spain. PBMCs, B-cell-depleted T cells, or T cells provided the cDNA or gDNA that made up the material.

Per the study methods: Estimation of nucleated cell counts was performed using reference gene primer amplification. The repertoire was sequenced with immunoSEQ multiplex PCR; TCRdb's copy has only in-frame clones and lacks some. That table gives V, J and clone size, and the DNA gave D and trimming. The sample contains fewer than 250,000 clones, approximately 87% of which appear only once. Sequencing was performed on peripheral blood. The chain joins TRBV7-9 to TRBJ1-2; D perhaps matches TRBD1 (6 bases). The receptor was isolated from a woman aged 45 to 65 with acute or convalescent COVID-19. In DNA, the CDR3 is TGTGCCAGCAGCTTTTCAGGGGAGGGAAGCTATGGCTACACCTTC. Its translation: CASSFSGEGSYGYTF. The full variable domain, with the rest looked up from reference TRBV7-9 and TRBJ1-2, is DTGVSQNPRHKITKRGQNVTFRCDPISEHNRLYWYRQTLGQGPEFLTYFQNEAQLEKSRLLSDRFSAERPKGSFSTLEIQRTEQGDSAMYLCASSFSGEGSYGYTFGSGTRLTVV.